This TCR beta chain stems from a study of OX40 agonist ivuxolimab in advanced cancers. General notes on the study: Ivuxolimab was an agonistic, fully human IgG2 monoclonal antibody directed against OX40 (CD134), a costimulatory receptor. Intravenous ivuxolimab was administered to patients every 2 weeks at six dose levels: 0.01, 0.1, 0.3, 1.5, 3 and 10 mg/kg. A male proportion of around 80% and a mean age of approximately 62 years, ranging from 23 to 79, were recorded for the dose-escalation cohort. The purpose of peripheral TCRbeta sequencing was to test whether ivuxolimab changed TCR sequence diversity and led to clonal T-cell expansion. Prior anti-PD-1, anti-PD-L1 or anti-CTLA-4 therapy was permitted, and checkpoint inhibitors had been received by less than 45% of dose-escalation patients. Of the approximately 54 dose-escalation patients, hepatocellular carcinoma was present in about 20, melanoma in roughly 15, renal cell carcinoma in 9 and head and neck cancer in 9. Partial responses occurred in three dose-escalation patients, of whom one had hepatocellular carcinoma and two had cutaneous melanoma. The paper describes the monotherapy dose-escalation part (N ≈ 52 patients) of the phase I trial of ivuxolimab.

Patients with a history of autoimmune disease or receiving systemic immunosuppression were excluded from the trial. Peripheral blood for TCR sequencing was collected from all dose cohorts at baseline, on cycle 4 day 1, and on cycle 7 day 1. Samples were obtained from an open-label, multicenter, first-in-human phase I dose-escalation trial of ivuxolimab. Adults with locally advanced or metastatic melanoma, renal cell, hepatocellular, or head and neck squamous cell carcinoma were enrolled in the trial. Before TCR sequencing, CD4+ T cells and CD8+ T cells from peripheral blood were sorted into separate populations. V loses 5 bases, J loses 3 bases, and the germline ends lie 16 bases apart. There are 15 amino acids in the CDR3, from cysteine to phenylalanine inclusive. The DNA shown is the 45-base CDR3, in frame from base 1. The germline V gene encodes CDR1 SGHTA and CDR2 FQGNSA. For sequencing of the TCRbeta CDR3 region, genomic DNA was extracted from the sorted cells. The immunoSEQ Assay was used to sequence the TCRbeta CDR3 regions. TCRdb provides this immuneACCESS table in a form limited to in-frame rearrangements. Some clones are lacking; in checked studies, under half of them reflect an unresolved V gene, and why the rest are absent is not known. Present in this sample are 100,000 to 150,000 clones, 85% to 95% of which were seen just once. In total, the top ten clones hold more than 0.8% of the sample.

Worth noting for this clone: What antigen it recognizes has not been identified. No base-level quality is on record; no much larger clone is a single base apart.

Overall study outcomes, separate from this receptor: Low levels of normalized T-cell clonal expansion were also seen in some patients who did not respond. At doses of 0.1 to 3.0 mg/kg, clonal expansion of both CD4+ and CD8+ blood T cells was observed from baseline to week 6. After ivuxolimab, more expanded clones were found on average in CD8+ T cells than in CD4+ T cells. The antigen specificity of the clonally expanded peripheral T cells was not determined. Partial responders in the 0.1-3.0 mg/kg groups had among the lowest normalized peripheral clonal expansion, especially among CD8+ T cells.

Material: CD4+ or CD8+ T cells sorted from blood, obtained in a trial of the OX40 agonist ivuxolimab. The chain uses TRBV7-2 and TRBJ2-5, with the D gene tentatively TRBD1 or TRBD2, based on 6 matching bases in each. The source is an adult with an advanced solid tumor such as melanoma, head and neck, liver or kidney cancer. This receptor carries the CDR3 CASSPRPGGKETQYF. The DNA is TGTGCCAGCAGCCCACGCCCCGGGGGCAAAGAGACCCAGTACTTC.